The T cell receptor (beta chain) under discussion was sequenced for a study of T-cell reconstitution after alpha-beta-depleted transplantation in children. CDR1 is DFQATT, CDR2 SNEGSKA, per germline (reference sequence). Trimming cost V 3 bases and J 7 bases, with 9 bases left between them. The CDR3 is 11 residues long. This clonotype has ten or more counts. For TCRbeta, the library was prepared with unique molecular identifiers. TCRdb reprocessed the PCR reads with MiXCR, giving one entry per CDR3 protein. The sample includes a few hundred thousand distinct CDR3 sequences, about 9.3% of them seen just once.

This sample comprised PBMCs from the stem cell graft donor, obtained from the stem cell graft. The TCR originated in a human donor who donated a stem cell graft to a child with acute lymphoblastic leukemia. The rearrangement uses TRBV20-1 and TRBJ1-1, with D unclear. The CDR3 region is CSASGQREAFF. The CDR3 nucleotides read TGCAGTGCTAGCGGTCAGCGTGAAGCTTTCTTT.